These T cell receptor beta chains were read from a single sample in a study of blood T cell repertoires in COVID-19. The table came from immunoSEQ multiplex PCR; TCRdb's copy has only in-frame clones and leaves some out. The sample shows some 150,000 clones, approximately 80% of them seen only once. The sample taken for sequencing was peripheral blood. The receptors come from a woman in her fifties or sixties with COVID-19, enrolled during active disease. The CDR3 runs from the conserved cysteine through the conserved F or W. The D gene is left open where the match is weak. The size field is filled for only some rows; it gives once, few, many or a size class.

V	D	J	size	DNA	CDR3
TRBV3-1/TRBV3-2	.	TRBJ1-2	few	TGTGCCAGCAGCCAAGACACCCAGGGCTACACCTTC	CASSQDTQGYTF
TRBV19	.	TRBJ2-4	.	TGTGCCAGTAGTATGGCATGGCTAGCCAAAAACATTCAGTACTTC	CASSMAWLAKNIQYF
TRBV14	.	TRBJ1-1	.	TGTGCCAGCAGCCGAAAGACTAGAGGGGTAAACACTGAAGCTTTCTTT	CASSRKTRGVNTEAFF
TRBV19	.	TRBJ2-2	.	TGTGCCAGTAGTCGGACTATCTCCGGGGAGCTGTTTTTT	CASSRTISGELFF
TRBV6-5	TRBD1	TRBJ1-2	.	TGTGCCAGCAACCTGGGACAGGGCTATGGCTACACCTTC	CASNLGQGYGYTF
TRBV14	TRBD1	TRBJ2-3	.	TGTGCCAGCAGCCTCAACGTAAGACAGGGAGCAGATACGCAGTATTTT	CASSLNVRQGADTQYF
TRBV6-5	TRBD2	TRBJ2-7	few	TGTGCCAGCATTTTACTAGCGGGAGCCCAGCAGTACTTC	CASILLAGAQQYF
TRBV19	TRBD1	TRBJ1-1	.	TGTGCCAGTAGCATTGGACAGGGGCTCACTGAAGCTTTCTTT	CASSIGQGLTEAFF
TRBV6-5	.	TRBJ2-7	.	TGTGCCAGCAGTTACTCGACGGGGTACGAGCAGTACTTC	CASSYSTGYEQYF
TRBV7-2	.	TRBJ1-3	.	TGTGCCAGCAGCCCAAGGGGAGGGGCCATCCGACACACCATATATTTT	CASSPRGGAIRHTIYF
TRBV29-1	.	TRBJ1-2	.	TGCAGCGTGCGCCGGGGGGACGCTAACTATGGCTACACCTTC	CSVRRGDANYGYTF
TRBV5-1	TRBD2	TRBJ2-5	few	TGCGCCAGCAGCGGGGGAGGGAGCCAAGAGACCCAGTACTTC	CASSGGGSQETQYF
TRBV9	TRBD2	TRBJ2-3	few	TGTGCCAGCAGCCAGGCTTCTAGCGGGGGGGTGGGAACAGATACGCAGTATTTT	CASSQASSGGVGTDTQYF
TRBV3-1/TRBV3-2	.	TRBJ2-3	.	TGTGCCAGCAGCCAAGATCGCATAGCAGGCACAGATACGCAGTATTTT	CASSQDRIAGTDTQYF
TRBV5-1	TRBD2	TRBJ2-1	few	TGCGCCAGCAGCTTGCCGATAGCGGGGGGCTACAATGAGCAGTTCTTC	CASSLPIAGGYNEQFF
TRBV7-2	.	TRBJ2-5	.	TGTGCCAGCAGCTTAGGGGCGGGACAAGAGACCCAGTACTTC	CASSLGAGQETQYF
TRBV2	TRBD1	TRBJ1-5	few	TGTGCCAGCAGTAGCGTGGGACAGAACAATCAGCCCCAGCATTTT	CASSSVGQNNQPQHF
TRBV6-1	TRBD1	TRBJ1-6	.	TGTGCCAGCAGTGAATGGACAGGGGGGAGTTCACCCCTCCACTTT	CASSEWTGGSSPLHF
TRBV11-1	.	TRBJ1-1	once	TGTGCCAGCAGCTTAGGAGGTCCCGGGTCGAACACTGAAGCTTTCTTT	CASSLGGPGSNTEAFF
TRBV2	TRBD1	TRBJ1-4	once	TGTGCCAGCAGTGTTGGACGAGGGGGCCGGTCTGAAAAACTGTTTTTT	CASSVGRGGRSEKLFF
TRBV7-3	TRBD1	TRBJ1-6	once	TGTGCCAGCAGCTCGGGGACAGAAAATTCACCCCTCCACTTT	CASSSGTENSPLHF
TRBV7-2	TRBD2	TRBJ2-3	.	TGTGCCAGCAGCTTGTGGACTAGTTCAGATACGCAGTATTTT	CASSLWTSSDTQYF
TRBV7-9	.	TRBJ1-2	.	TGTGCCAGCAGCTCGGGAGAGCCTTTGGGTGGCTACACCTTC	CASSSGEPLGGYTF
TRBV5-4	TRBD1	TRBJ2-5	.	TGTGCCAGCAGCCGCGGACAGGAGCAAGAGACCCAGTACTTC	CASSRGQEQETQYF
TRBV18	.	TRBJ2-2	.	TGTGCCAGCTCGGGGGACACCCGGAAGCTCACCGGGGAGCTGTTTTTT	CASSGDTRKLTGELFF
TRBV18	TRBD1	TRBJ1-1	few	TGTGCCAGCTCACTCTCGACAGGGAAGAACACTGAAGCTTTCTTT	CASSLSTGKNTEAFF
TRBV6-5	TRBD1	TRBJ1-6	.	TGTGCCAGCAGAACGACAGGGATAAATTCACCCCTCCACTTT	CASRTTGINSPLHF
TRBV5-1	TRBD1	TRBJ2-4	few	TGCGCCAGCAGCTTGGTGGGACAGGGGGCAAACATTCAGTACTTC	CASSLVGQGANIQYF
TRBV5-1	TRBD1	TRBJ1-1	once	TGCGCCAGCAGCTCACAGGGGGCGCTTACTGAAGCTTTCTTT	CASSSQGALTEAFF
TRBV6-1	.	TRBJ1-2	once	TGTGCCAGCAGTGATGTCGGGGGGCGGCGATATGGCTACACCTTC	CASSDVGGRRYGYTF
TRBV6-1	TRBD1	TRBJ1-6	.	TGTGCCAGCAGTGATGGGCGATTTAAGGGGGCCAGCTCCTATAATTCACCCCTCCACTTT	CASSDGRFKGASSYNSPLHF
TRBV5-4	.	TRBJ2-1	.	TGTGCCAGCAGCTTGGTACGGAATGAGCAGTTCTTC	CASSLVRNEQFF
TRBV3-1/TRBV3-2	.	TRBJ2-3	once	TGTGCCAGCAGTCCCCCCCGTAGCCGGGACACAGATACGCAGTATTTT	CASSPPRSRDTDTQYF
TRBV11-2	.	TRBJ1-5	.	TGTGCCAGCGGCCAGGTTAATCAGCCCCAGCATTTT	CASGQVNQPQHF
TRBV5-1	TRBD1	TRBJ2-7	many	TGCGCCAGCAGCTTGCTGGGGACAGGGGTACACGAGCAGTACTTC	CASSLLGTGVHEQYF
TRBV5-6	.	TRBJ1-5	.	TGTGGGAGCAGGCCAGGTCAGCCCCAGCATTTT	CGSRPGQPQHF
TRBV7-2	TRBD1	TRBJ1-6	.	TGTGCCAGCATCAAGGACAGGGGAGTTTCACCCCTCCACTTT	CASIKDRGVSPLHF
TRBV7-2	TRBD2	TRBJ2-2	.	TGTGCCAGCAGCTTGTCTAGCGGGAGGCCGCCCGGGGAGCTGTTTTTT	CASSLSSGRPPGELFF
TRBV5-4	.	TRBJ2-3	once	TGTGCCAGCAGCTCCAAAAACACAGATACGCAGTATTTT	CASSSKNTDTQYF
TRBV19	.	TRBJ1-5	.	TGTGCCAGTAGTATTTCCAGGGAAATACAGCCCCAGCATTTT	CASSISREIQPQHF
TRBV12-1	.	TRBJ2-1	.	TGTGCCAGCAGCTGCGGAAAACGCGGGAATGAGCAGTTCTTC	CASSCGKRGNEQFF
TRBV4-2	TRBD2	TRBJ2-1	many	TGTGCCAGCAGCCAAACGGGGGGGCAGGGTGAGCAGTTCTTC	CASSQTGGQGEQFF